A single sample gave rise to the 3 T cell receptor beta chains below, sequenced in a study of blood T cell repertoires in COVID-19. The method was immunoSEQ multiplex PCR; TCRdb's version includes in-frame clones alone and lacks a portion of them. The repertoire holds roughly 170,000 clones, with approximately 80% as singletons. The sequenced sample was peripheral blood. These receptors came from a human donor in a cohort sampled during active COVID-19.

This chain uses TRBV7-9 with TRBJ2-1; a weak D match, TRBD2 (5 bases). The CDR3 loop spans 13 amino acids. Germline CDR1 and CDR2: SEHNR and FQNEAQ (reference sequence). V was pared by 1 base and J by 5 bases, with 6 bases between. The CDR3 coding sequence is TGTGCCAGCAGCTTAGGGGAGAACAATGAGCAGTTCTTC. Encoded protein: CASSLGENNEQFF.

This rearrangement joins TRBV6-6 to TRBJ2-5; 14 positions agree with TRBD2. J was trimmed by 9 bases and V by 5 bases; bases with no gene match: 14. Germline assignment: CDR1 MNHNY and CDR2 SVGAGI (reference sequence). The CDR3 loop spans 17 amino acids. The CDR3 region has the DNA TGTGCCAGCAGTCGAGGGACTAGCGGGGGCTACGGGGGGTCCCAGTACTTC. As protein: CASSRGTSGGYGGSQYF.

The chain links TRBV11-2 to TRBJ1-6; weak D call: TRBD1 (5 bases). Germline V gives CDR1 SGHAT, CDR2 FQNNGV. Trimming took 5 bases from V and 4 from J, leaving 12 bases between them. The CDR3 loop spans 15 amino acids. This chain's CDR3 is CASSQRQIYNSPLHF. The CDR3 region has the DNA TGTGCCAGCAGCCAAAGACAGATTTATAATTCACCCCTCCACTTT.